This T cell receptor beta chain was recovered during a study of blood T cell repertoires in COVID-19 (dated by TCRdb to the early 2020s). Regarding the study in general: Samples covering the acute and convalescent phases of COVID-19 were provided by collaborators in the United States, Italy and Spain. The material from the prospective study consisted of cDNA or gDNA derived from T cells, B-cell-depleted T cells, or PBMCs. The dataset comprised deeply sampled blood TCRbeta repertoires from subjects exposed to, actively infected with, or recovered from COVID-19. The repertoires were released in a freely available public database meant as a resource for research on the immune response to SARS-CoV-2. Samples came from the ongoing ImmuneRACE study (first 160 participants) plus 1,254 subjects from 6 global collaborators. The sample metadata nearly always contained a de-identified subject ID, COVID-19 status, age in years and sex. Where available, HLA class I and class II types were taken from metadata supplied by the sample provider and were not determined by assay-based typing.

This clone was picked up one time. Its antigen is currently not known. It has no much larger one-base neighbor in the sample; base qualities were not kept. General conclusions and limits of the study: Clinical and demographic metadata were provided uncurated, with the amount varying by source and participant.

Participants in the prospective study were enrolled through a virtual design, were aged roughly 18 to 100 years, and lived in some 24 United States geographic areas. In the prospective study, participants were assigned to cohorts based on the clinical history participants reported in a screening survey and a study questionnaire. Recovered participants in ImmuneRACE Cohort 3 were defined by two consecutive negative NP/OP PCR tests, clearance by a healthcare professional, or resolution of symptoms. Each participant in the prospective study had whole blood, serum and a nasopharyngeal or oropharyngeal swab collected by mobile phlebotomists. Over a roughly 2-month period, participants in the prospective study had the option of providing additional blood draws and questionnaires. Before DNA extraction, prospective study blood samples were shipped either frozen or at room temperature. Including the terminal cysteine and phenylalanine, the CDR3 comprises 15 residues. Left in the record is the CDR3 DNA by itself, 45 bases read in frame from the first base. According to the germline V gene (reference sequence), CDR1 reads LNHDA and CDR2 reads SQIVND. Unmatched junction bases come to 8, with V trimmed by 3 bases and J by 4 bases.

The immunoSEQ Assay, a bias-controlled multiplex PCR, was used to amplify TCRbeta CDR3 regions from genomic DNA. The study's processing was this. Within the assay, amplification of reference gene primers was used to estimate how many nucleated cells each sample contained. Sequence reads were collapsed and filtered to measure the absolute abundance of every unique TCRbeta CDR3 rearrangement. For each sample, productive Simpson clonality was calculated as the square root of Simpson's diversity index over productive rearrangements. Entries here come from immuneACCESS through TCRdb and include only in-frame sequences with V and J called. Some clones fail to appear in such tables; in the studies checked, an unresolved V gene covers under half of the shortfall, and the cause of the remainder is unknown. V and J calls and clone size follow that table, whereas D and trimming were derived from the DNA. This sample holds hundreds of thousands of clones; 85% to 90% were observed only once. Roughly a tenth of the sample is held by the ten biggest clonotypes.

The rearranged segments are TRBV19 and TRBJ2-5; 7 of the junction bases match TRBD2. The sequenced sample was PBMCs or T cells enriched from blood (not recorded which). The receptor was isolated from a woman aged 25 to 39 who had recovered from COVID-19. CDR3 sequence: CASSMNAGVGETQYF. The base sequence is TGTGCCAGTAGTATGAACGCGGGAGTTGGAGAGACCCAGTACTTC.